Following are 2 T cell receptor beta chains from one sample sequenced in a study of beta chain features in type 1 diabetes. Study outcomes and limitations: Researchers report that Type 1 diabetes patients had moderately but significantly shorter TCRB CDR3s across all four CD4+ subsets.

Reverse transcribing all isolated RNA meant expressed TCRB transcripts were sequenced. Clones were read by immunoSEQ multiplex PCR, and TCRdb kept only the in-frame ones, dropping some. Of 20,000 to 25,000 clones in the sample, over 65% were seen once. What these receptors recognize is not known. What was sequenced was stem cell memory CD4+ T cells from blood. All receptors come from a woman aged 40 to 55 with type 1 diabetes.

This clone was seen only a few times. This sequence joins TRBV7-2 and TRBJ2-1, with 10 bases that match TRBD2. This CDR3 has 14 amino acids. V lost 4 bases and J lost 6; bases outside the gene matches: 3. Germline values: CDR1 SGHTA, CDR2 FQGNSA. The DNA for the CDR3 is TGTGCCAGCAGCTCCGGGACTAGCGCCAATGAGCAGTTCTTC. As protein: CASSSGTSANEQFF.

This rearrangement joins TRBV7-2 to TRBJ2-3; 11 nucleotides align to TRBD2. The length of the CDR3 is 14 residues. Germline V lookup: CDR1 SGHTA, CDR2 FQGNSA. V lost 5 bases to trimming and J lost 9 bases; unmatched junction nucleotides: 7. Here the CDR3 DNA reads TGTGCCAGCAGCCCCAATACTAGCGGGAGAACGCAGTATTTT. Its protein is CASSPNTSGRTQYF.